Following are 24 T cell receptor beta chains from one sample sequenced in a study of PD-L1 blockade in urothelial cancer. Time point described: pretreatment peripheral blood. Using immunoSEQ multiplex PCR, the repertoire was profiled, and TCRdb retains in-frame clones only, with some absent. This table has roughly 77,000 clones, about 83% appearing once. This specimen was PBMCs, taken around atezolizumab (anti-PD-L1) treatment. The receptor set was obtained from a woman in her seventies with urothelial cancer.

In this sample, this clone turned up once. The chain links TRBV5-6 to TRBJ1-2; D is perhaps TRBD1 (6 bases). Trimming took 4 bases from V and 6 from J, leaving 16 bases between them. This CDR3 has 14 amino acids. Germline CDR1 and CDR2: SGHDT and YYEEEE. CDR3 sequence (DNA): TGTGCCAGCAGCCGGGGGGCGGTGAGCCATGGCTACACCTTC. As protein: CASSRGAVSHGYTF.

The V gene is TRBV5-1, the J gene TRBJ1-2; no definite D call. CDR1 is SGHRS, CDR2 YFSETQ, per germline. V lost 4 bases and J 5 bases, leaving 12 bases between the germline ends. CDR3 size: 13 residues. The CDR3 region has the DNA TGCGCCAGCAGCCCAGAGACACCTTATGGCTACACCTTC. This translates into CASSPETPYGYTF.

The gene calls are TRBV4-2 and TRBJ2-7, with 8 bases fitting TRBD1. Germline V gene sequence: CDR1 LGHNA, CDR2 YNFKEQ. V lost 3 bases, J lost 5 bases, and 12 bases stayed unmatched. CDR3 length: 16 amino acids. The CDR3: CASSHLGQGIDHEQYF. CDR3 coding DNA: TGTGCCAGCAGCCACCTCGGACAGGGAATTGACCACGAGCAGTACTTC.

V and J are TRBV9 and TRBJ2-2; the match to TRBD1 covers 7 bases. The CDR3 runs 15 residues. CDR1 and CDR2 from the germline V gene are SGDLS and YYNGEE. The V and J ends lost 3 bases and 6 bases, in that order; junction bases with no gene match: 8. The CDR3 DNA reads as TGTGCCAGCAGCGGGGGACAGTATTTGGCCGGGGAGCTGTTTTTT. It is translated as CASSGGQYLAGELFF.

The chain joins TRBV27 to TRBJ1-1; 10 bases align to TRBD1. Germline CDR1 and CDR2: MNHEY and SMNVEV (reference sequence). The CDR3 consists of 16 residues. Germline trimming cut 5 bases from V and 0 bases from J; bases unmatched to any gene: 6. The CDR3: CASSRQGAPLNTEAFF. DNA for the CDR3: TGTGCCAGCAGTAGACAGGGGGCCCCCTTGAACACTGAAGCTTTCTTT.

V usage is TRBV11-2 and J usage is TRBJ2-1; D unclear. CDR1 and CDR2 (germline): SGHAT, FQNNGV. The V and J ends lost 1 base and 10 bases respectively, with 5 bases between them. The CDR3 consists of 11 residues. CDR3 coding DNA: TGTGCCAGCAGCTTAGGCGGCGAGCAGTTCTTC. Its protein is CASSLGGEQFF. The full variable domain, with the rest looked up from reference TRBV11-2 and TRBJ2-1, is EAGVAQSPRYKIIEKRQSVAFWCNPISGHATLYWYQQILGQGPKLLIQFQNNGVVDDSQLPKDRFSAERLKGVDSTLKIQPAKLEDSAVYLCASSLGGEQFFGPGTRLTVL.

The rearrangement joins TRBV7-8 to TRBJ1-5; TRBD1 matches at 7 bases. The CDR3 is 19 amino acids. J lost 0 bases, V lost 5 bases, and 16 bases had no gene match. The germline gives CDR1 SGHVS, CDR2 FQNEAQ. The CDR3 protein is CASSPGHGTAHYSNQPQHF. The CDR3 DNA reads TGTGCCAGCAGCCCTGGGCACGGGACAGCACACTATAGCAATCAGCCCCAGCATTTT.

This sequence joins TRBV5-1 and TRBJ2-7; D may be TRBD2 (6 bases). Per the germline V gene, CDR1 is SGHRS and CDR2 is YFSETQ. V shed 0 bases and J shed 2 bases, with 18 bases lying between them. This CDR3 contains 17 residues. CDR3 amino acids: CASSLVLGGGPPYEQYF. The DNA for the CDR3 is TGCGCCAGCAGCTTGGTGCTGGGAGGTGGTCCTCCCTACGAGCAGTACTTC.

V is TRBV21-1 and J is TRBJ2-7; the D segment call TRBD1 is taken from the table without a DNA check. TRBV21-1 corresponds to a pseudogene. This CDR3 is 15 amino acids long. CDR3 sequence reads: CASSTRPLGTGEQYF. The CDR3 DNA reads TGTGCCAGCAGCACCCGGCCCCTTGGGACAGGGGAGCAGTACTTC.

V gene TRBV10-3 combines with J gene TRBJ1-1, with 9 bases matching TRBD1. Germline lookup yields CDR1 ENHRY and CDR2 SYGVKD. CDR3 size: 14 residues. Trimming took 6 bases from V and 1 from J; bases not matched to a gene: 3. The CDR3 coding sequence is TGTGCCATCAGCCGACAGGGGGGGAACACTGAAGCTTTCTTT. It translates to CAISRQGGNTEAFF.

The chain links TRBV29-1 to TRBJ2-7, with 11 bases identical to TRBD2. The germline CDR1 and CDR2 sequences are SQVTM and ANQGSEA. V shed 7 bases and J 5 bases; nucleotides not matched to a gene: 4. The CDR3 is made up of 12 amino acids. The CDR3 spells CSAGGLADEQYF. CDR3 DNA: TGCAGCGCGGGGGGACTAGCGGACGAGCAGTACTTC.

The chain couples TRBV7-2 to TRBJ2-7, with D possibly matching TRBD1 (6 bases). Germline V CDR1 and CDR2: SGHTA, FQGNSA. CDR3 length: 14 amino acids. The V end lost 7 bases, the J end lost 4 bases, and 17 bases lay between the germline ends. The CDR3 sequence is CASNQRAGEYEQYF. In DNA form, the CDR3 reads TGTGCCAGCAACCAGAGGGCAGGGGAGTACGAGCAGTACTTC.

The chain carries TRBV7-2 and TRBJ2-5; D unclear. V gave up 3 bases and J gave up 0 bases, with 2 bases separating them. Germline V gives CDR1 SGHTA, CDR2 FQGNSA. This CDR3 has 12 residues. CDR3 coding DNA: TGTGCCAGCAGCTTTAACCAAGAGACCCAGTACTTC. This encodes CASSFNQETQYF.

The CDR3, as DNA: TGTGCCTGGAGCGCACAGAACATTCAGTACTTC. Its protein is CAWSAQNIQYF. This chain links TRBV30 with TRBJ2-4; D not resolved. This CDR3 has 11 residues. V was pared by 3 bases and J by 7 bases, with 7 bases between. Germline V gene lookup returns CDR1 GTSNPN and CDR2 SVGIG (reference sequence).

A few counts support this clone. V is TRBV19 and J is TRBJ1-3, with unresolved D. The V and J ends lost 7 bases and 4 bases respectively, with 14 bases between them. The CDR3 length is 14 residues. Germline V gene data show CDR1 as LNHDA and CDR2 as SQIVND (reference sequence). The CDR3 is CASIGEYVGNTIYF. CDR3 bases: TGTGCCAGTATTGGGGAGTACGTCGGAAACACCATATATTTT.

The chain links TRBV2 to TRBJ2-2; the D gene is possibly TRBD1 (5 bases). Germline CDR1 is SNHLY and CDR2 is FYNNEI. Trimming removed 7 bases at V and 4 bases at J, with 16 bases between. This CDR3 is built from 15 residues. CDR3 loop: CASTQTASSTGELFF. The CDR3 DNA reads TGTGCCAGCACCCAGACAGCCTCGAGCACCGGGGAGCTGTTTTTT.

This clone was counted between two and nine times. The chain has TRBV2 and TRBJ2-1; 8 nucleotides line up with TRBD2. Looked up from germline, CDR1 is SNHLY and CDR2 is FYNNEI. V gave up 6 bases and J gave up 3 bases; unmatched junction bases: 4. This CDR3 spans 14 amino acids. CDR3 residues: CASRAGGGYNEQFF. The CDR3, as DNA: TGTGCCAGCAGGGCGGGGGGCGGCTACAATGAGCAGTTCTTC. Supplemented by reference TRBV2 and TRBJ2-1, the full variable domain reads EPEVTQTPSHQVTQMGQEVILRCVPISNHLYFYWYRQILGQKVEFLVSFYNNEISEKSEIFDDQFSVERPDGSNFTLKIRSTKLEDSAMYFCASRAGGGYNEQFFGPGTRLTVL.

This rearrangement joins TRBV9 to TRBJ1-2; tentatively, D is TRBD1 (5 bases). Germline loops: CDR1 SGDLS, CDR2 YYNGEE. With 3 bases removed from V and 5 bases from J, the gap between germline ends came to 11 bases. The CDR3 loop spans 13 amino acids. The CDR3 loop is CASSAGGDYGYTF. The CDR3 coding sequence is TGTGCCAGCAGCGCCGGGGGGGATTATGGCTACACCTTC. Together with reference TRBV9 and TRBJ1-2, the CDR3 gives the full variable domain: DSGVTQTPKHLITATGQRVTLRCSPRSGDLSVYWYQQSLDQGLQFLIQYYNGEERAKGNILERFSAQQFPDLHSELNLSSLELGDSALYFCASSAGGDYGYTFGSGTRLTVV.

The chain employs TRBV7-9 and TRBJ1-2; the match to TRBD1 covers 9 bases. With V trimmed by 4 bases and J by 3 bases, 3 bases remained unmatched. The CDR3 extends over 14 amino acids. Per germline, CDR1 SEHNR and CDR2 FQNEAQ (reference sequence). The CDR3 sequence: CASSSTGGDYGYTF. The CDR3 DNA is TGTGCCAGCAGCTCTACAGGGGGCGACTATGGCTACACCTTC.

The CDR3 protein is CASSLTRGLSGANVLTF. For the CDR3, the DNA is TGTGCCAGCAGCCTAACAAGGGGCCTATCTGGGGCCAACGTCCTGACTTTC. V is TRBV11-1 and J is TRBJ2-6, with D possibly matching TRBD1 (5 bases). V lost 5 bases and J 1 base, leaving 15 bases between the germline ends. Germline V lookup: CDR1 SGHAT, CDR2 FQDESV (reference sequence). The CDR3 has 17 residues.

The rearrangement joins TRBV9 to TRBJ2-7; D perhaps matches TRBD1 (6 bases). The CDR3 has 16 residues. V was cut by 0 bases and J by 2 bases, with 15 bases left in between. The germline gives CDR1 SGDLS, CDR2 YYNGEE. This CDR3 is CASSVAGAAQPYEQYF. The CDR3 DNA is TGTGCCAGCAGCGTAGCAGGGGCGGCCCAACCCTACGAGCAGTACTTC.

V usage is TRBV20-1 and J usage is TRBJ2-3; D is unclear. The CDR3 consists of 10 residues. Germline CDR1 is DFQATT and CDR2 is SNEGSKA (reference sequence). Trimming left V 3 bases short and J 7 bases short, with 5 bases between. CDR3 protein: CSASQNTQYF. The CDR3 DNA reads TGCAGTGCTAGCCAGAATACGCAGTATTTT.

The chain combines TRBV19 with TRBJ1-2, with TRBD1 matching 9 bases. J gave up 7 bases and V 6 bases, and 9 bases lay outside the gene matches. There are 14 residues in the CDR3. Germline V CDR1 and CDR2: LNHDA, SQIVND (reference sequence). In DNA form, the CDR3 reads TGTGCCAGTAGCGGTACAGGGGGCTCAGGTGGCTACACCTTC. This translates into CASSGTGGSGGYTF.

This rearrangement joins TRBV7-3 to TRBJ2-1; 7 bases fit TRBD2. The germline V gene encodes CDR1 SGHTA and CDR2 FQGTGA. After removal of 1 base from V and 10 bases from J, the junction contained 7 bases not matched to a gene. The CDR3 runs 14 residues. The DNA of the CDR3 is TGTGCCAGCAGCTTAAATGGCGGGGGAACCGAGCAGTTCTTC. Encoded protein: CASSLNGGGTEQFF. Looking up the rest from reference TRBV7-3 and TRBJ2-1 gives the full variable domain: GAGVSQTPSNKVTEKGKYVELRCDPISGHTALYWYRQSLGQGPEFLIYFQGTGAADDSGLPNDRFFAVRPEGSVSTLKIQRTERGDSAVYLCASSLNGGGTEQFFGPGTRLTVL.